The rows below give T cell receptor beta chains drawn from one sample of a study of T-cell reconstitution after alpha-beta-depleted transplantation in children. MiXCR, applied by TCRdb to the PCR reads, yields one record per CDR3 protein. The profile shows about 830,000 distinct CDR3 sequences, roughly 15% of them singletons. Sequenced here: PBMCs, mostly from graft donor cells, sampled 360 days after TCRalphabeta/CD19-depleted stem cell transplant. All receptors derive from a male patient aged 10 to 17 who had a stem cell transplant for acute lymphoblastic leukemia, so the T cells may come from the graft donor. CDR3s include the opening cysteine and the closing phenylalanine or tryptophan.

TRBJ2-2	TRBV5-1	CASSSGRQFNTGELFF
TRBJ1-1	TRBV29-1	CSVEDRGLNTEAFF
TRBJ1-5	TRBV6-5	CASSPHRGRNQPQHF
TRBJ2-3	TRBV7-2	CASSLGGTSSDTQYF
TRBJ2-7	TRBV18	CASSPSGGPYEQYF
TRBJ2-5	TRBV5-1	CASSFSGRWYF
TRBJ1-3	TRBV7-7	CASSLSPSGNTIYF
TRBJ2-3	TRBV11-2	CASSLSATIFTDTQYF
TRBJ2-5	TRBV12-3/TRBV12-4	CASSLTGTIQETQYF
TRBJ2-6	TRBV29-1	CSVQSGANVLTF
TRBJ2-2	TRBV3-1	CASSPEAAGELFF
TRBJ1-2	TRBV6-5	CASSYEGGSYGYTF
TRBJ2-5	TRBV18	CASSRGAGSTETQYF
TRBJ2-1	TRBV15	CATSRVATQRAYNEQFF
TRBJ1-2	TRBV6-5	CASSSRGQSTYNYGYTF
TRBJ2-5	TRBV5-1	CASIAGTNQETQYF
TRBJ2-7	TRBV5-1	CASSVGTGPTTSYEQYF
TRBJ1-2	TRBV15	CATSGQGRHYGYTF
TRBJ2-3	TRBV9	CASSAGTRDRGTDTQYF
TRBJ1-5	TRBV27	CASSPLSGNQPQHF
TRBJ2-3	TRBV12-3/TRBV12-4	CASSFPRGTFTDTQYF
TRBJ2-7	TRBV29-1	CSVAKRQGGNEQYF
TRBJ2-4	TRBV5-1	CASSLVYRGQKNIHYF
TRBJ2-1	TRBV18	CASSPPGLAGRVEGQFF
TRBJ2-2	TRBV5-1	CASSLTGVGGELFF
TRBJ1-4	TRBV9	CASSASGTDNEKLFF
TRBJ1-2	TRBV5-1	CASSFPGLTYGYTF
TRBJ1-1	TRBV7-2	CASSLVGPEEAFF
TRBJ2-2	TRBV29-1	CSAADSNTGELFF
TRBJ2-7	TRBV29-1	CSVESRQGTYEQYF
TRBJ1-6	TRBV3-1	CASSQEGTNSPLHF
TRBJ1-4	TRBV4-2	CASSQYSDRAKLFF
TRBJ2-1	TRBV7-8	CASSTGSGSSYNEQFF
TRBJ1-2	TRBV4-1	CASSAIFINYGYTF
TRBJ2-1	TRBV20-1	CSAETRRVNNEQFF
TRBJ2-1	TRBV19	CASSIVVGNEQFF
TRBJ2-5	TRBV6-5	CASTFGSRETQYF
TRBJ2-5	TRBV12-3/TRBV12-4	CASSPDRGKETQYF
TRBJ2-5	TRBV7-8	CASSRLLAGGPRETQYF